These 31 T cell receptor beta chains were sequenced from one sample in a study of OX40 agonist ivuxolimab in advanced cancers. Libraries came from the immunoSEQ multiplex PCR assay. Here the immuneACCESS table is served through TCRdb, limited to in-frame sequences with V and J called. Missing clones are a known gap in these copies; in checked studies unresolved V genes cover under half, and the rest lacks a known reason. In this sample the table shows 35,000 to 45,000 clones, 70% to 90% of which occur a single time. The ten top clones hold 21% of the sample. The material sequenced was CD4+ or CD8+ T cells sorted from blood, taken in a trial of the OX40 agonist ivuxolimab. The source is an adult with an advanced solid tumor such as melanoma, head and neck, liver or kidney cancer.

V is TRBV7-2 and J is TRBJ2-5; 9 bases are shared with TRBD2. After removal of 2 bases from V and 2 bases from J, the junction contained 12 bases not matched to a gene. Germline values: CDR1 SGHTA, CDR2 FQGNSA. This CDR3 region has 18 residues. The CDR3 DNA follows: TGTGCCAGCAGCTTACCGTTCCATAGCGGGGGAAAACAAGAGACCCAGTACTTC. Its translation is CASSLPFHSGGKQETQYF.

The V call is TRBV19, the J call TRBJ1-5; 10 nucleotides match TRBD1. This CDR3 is built from 18 residues. Germline V lookup: CDR1 LNHDA, CDR2 SQIVND (reference sequence). V lost 3 bases to trimming and J lost 4 bases; unmatched junction nucleotides: 12. CDR3 nucleotides: TGTGCCAGTAGTATTGGGGGGACCGGGACAGGGGTAAATCAGCCCCAGCATTTT. As protein: CASSIGGTGTGVNQPQHF.

This rearrangement joins TRBV27 to TRBJ1-5; 7 bases line up with TRBD1. V was pared by 6 bases and J by 2 bases, with 7 bases of the junction left unmatched. The CDR3 runs to 15 residues. CDR1 MNHEY and CDR2 SMNVEV come from the germline V gene (reference sequence). The CDR3 DNA is TGTGCCAGCAGCCTAGCCGGGACAGGCAATCAGCCCCAGCATTTT. It yields the protein CASSLAGTGNQPQHF.

The chain couples TRBV7-6 to TRBJ1-3; the D is unclear. V was trimmed by 3 bases and J by 2 bases, leaving 11 bases between them. Germline V lookup: CDR1 SGHVS, CDR2 FNYEAQ. The CDR3 totals 15 residues. The CDR3 sequence is CASSFRAGAGNTIYF. DNA of the CDR3: TGTGCCAGCAGCTTTCGGGCAGGAGCTGGAAACACCATATATTTT.

The table lists this clone with many counts. The V call is TRBV15, the J call TRBJ1-3; D uncertain. Germline values: CDR1 LNHNV, CDR2 YYDKDF (reference sequence). CDR3 length equals 15 residues. V lost 1 base and J lost 2, with 9 bases in between. The CDR3 region is CATSRVFSPGNTIYF. The DNA of the CDR3 is TGTGCCACCAGCAGAGTTTTTTCTCCTGGAAACACCATATATTTT.

The rearrangement joins TRBV6-1 to TRBJ2-5; D not certain. Deletions cut 2 bases from V and 3 bases from J, with 4 bases between. Looked up from germline, CDR1 is MNHNS and CDR2 is SASEGT. This CDR3 is 12 amino acids long. The CDR3 sequence is CASSETKETQYF. The CDR3 nucleotides are TGTGCCAGCAGTGAAACAAAAGAGACCCAGTACTTC.

A single count supports this clone. The V gene is TRBV19, the J gene TRBJ1-5; tentatively, D is TRBD1 (6 bases). Trimming removed 7 bases from V and 7 bases from J, with 20 bases in between. This CDR3 is built from 15 residues. Germline V gives CDR1 LNHDA, CDR2 SQIVND (reference sequence). For the CDR3, the DNA is TGTGCCAGTACCCCTATGGGAGGGGGAGGACAGCCCCAGCATTTT. The encoded protein is CASTPMGGGGQPQHF.

The chain uses TRBV28 and TRBJ1-5; D not resolved. The CDR3 covers 14 residues. V lost 3 bases, J lost 4 bases, and 10 bases lay in between. Germline V gene data show CDR1 as MDHEN and CDR2 as SYDVKM. CDR3 DNA sequence: TGTGCCAGCAGTTTTATTGTCGCAAATCAGCCCCAGCATTTT. It codes for CASSFIVANQPQHF.

The chain has TRBV5-4 and TRBJ2-3, with 7 bases matching TRBD1. The ends lost 3 bases at V and 3 bases at J; junction bases unmatched: 16. The CDR3 sequence is 18 residues long. The germline CDR1 and CDR2 sequences are SGHNT and YYREEE (reference sequence). CDR3 amino acids: CASSSKPQGISSTDTQYF. CDR3 nucleotides: TGTGCCAGCAGCTCTAAACCACAGGGGATTAGCAGTACAGATACGCAGTATTTT.

The sample holds one count of this clone. The chain employs TRBV27 and TRBJ2-1, with 7 bases aligning to TRBD2. The V and J ends lost 4 bases and 10 bases, in that order; junction bases with no gene match: 7. CDR3 size: 13 residues. The V gene's germline CDR1 is MNHEY and CDR2 SMNVEV (reference sequence). This CDR3 reads CASSWGGESEQFF. The CDR3 coding sequence is TGTGCCAGCAGTTGGGGAGGGGAAAGCGAGCAGTTCTTC.

V gene TRBV27 combines with J gene TRBJ2-2; no firm D call. Germline-derived CDR1 and CDR2 are MNHEY and SMNVEV (reference sequence). Trimming left V 6 bases short and J 6 bases short, with 11 bases between. The CDR3 spans 13 residues. The CDR3 sequence: CASSPMFAGELFF. The CDR3 nucleotides read TGTGCCAGCAGCCCAATGTTTGCCGGGGAGCTGTTTTTT.

The chain couples TRBV4-1 to TRBJ2-7, with D tentatively TRBD1 (6 bases). CDR3 length: 14 residues. CDR1 is MGHRA and CDR2 is YSYEKL in the germline V gene. The V end lost 0 bases, the J end lost 4 bases, and 10 bases lay between the germline ends. CDR3 DNA sequence: TGCGCCAGCAGCCAAGAGCTCAGGGGATACGAGCAGTACGTC. It specifies CASSQELRGYEQYV.

The chain links TRBV7-9 to TRBJ1-3; D may be TRBD1 (5 bases). The CDR3 consists of 13 residues. In germline, CDR1 is SEHNR, CDR2 FQNEAQ (reference sequence). Trimming pared 6 bases from V and 0 bases from J, leaving 6 bases between. The CDR3, as DNA: TGTGCCAGCAGTCAGGGCTCTGGAAACACCATATATTTT. Protein sequence: CASSQGSGNTIYF.

The chain recombines TRBV7-9 with TRBJ1-2; D call uncertain. The CDR3 spans 11 residues. Germline assignment: CDR1 SEHNR and CDR2 FQNEAQ (reference sequence). Between the trimmed V and J ends, which lost 5 bases and 3 bases, there was a span of 4 bases. CDR3 sequence (DNA): TGTGCCAGCAGCGCTTACTATGGCTACACCTTC. This encodes CASSAYYGYTF.

The V gene is TRBV27, the J gene TRBJ2-2, with a tentative D call TRBD1 (5 bases). CDR1 MNHEY and CDR2 SMNVEV come from the germline V gene (reference sequence). V lost 3 bases and J 4 bases, leaving 12 bases between the germline ends. The CDR3 sequence is 15 residues long. The CDR3 DNA sequence: TGTGCCAGCAGTTTGGGAACAGGACGCACCGGGGAGCTGTTTTTT. It encodes CASSLGTGRTGELFF.

This clone appeared once. This chain joins TRBV5-6 and TRBJ2-3, with 8 bases aligning to TRBD1. This CDR3 contains 16 residues. Germline V gene data show CDR1 as SGHDT and CDR2 as YYEEEE. V lost 3 bases, J lost 2 bases, and 8 bases stayed unmatched. The CDR3 reads CASSSYDRGVTDTQYF. In DNA form, the CDR3 reads TGTGCCAGCAGCTCCTATGACAGGGGCGTCACAGATACGCAGTATTTT.

This clone was counted between two and nine times. This sequence joins TRBV7-7 and TRBJ2-7; D gene uncertain. This CDR3 is built from 14 residues. Germline loops: CDR1 SSHAT, CDR2 FNYEAQ (reference sequence). V was shortened by 1 base and J by 5 bases, with 12 bases between the two germline ends. CDR3 sequence: CASSLEPRRDEQYV. The CDR3 coding sequence is TGTGCCAGCAGCTTAGAGCCTCGGAGAGACGAGCAGTACGTC.

The chain is built from TRBV28 and TRBJ1-2; TRBD1 matches at 8 bases. Germline CDR1 reads MDHEN; CDR2 reads SYDVKM. Trimming cost V 2 bases and J 4 bases; bases outside gene matches: 9. The CDR3 consists of 16 residues. CDR3 sequence (DNA): TGTGCCAGCAGTTTAATCGCGACAGGGGCCCCCTATGGCTACACCTTC. It specifies CASSLIATGAPYGYTF.

The chain is built from TRBV9 and TRBJ1-1; D ambiguous. CDR1 SGDLS and CDR2 YYNGEE come from the germline V gene. Trimming left V 0 bases short and J 1 base short, with 4 bases between. This CDR3 spans 13 amino acids. The CDR3 sequence is CASSVAGNTEAFF. CDR3 nucleotides: TGTGCCAGCAGCGTAGCAGGGAACACTGAAGCTTTCTTT.

The CDR3 DNA reads TGTGCCAGCAGTTACTCGGGGACAGGGGATGAGCAGTACTTC. Its protein is CASSYSGTGDEQYF. The rearrangement joins TRBV6-6 to TRBJ2-7; 10 nucleotides match TRBD1. CDR3 length: 14 amino acids. Germline V lookup: CDR1 MNHNY, CDR2 SVGAGI (reference sequence). V lost 0 bases, J lost 7 bases, and 3 bases stayed unmatched.

The chain uses TRBV7-3 and TRBJ1-2, with 10 bases lining up with TRBD1. This CDR3 has 14 amino acids. Losses at the gene ends were 5 bases for V and 7 bases for J; bases not matched to a gene: 7. Germline V gene lookup returns CDR1 SGHTA and CDR2 FQGTGA. The CDR3 region has the DNA TGTGCCAGCAGCGCGGGACAGGGGACTGGTGGCTACACCTTC. Amino acid sequence: CASSAGQGTGGYTF.

The chain has TRBV5-5 and TRBJ2-2; 9 bases match TRBD1. The CDR3 is 15 residues long. Germline trimming cut 8 bases from V and 0 bases from J; bases unmatched to any gene: 5. Germline V gives CDR1 SGHKS, CDR2 YYEKEE (reference sequence). CDR3 region: CASQNRGPNTGELFF. In DNA form, the CDR3 reads TGTGCCAGTCAAAACAGGGGGCCGAACACCGGGGAGCTGTTTTTT. The whole variable domain, filled in from reference TRBV5-5 and TRBJ2-2, reads DAGVTQSPTHLIKTRGQQVTLRCSPISGHKSVSWYQQVLGQGPQFIFQYYEKEERGRGNFPDRFSARQFPNYSSELNVNALLLGDSALYLCASQNRGPNTGELFFGEGSRLTVL.

This clone was seen only a few times. The J gene is TRBJ2-1, the V gene TRBV6-5, with TRBD1 identical over 8 bases. Germline V gene sequence: CDR1 MNHEY, CDR2 SVGAGI. The CDR3 extends over 15 amino acids. V was pared by 0 bases and J by 8 bases, with 6 bases of the junction left unmatched. CDR3 sequence (DNA): TGTGCCAGCAGTTACTCCGGGCAGGGGGCGGATGAGCAGTTCTTC. Translated, it gives CASSYSGQGADEQFF.

Worth noting for this clone: It differs at one base from a far larger clone, so likely a read error. The same CDR3 is also encoded by other DNA sequences in this sample. The V and J genes are TRBV7-2 and TRBJ1-5, with D uncertain. CDR3 length: 13 amino acids. Germline V lookup: CDR1 SGHTA, CDR2 FQGNSA. V was cut by 5 bases and J by 5 bases, with 10 bases left in between. The CDR3 DNA reads as TGTGCCAGCAGCCAAGAAAGCGATCAGCCCCAGCATTTT. Its translation: CASSQESDQPQHF.

This clone occurred a few times. This rearrangement joins TRBV9 to TRBJ2-3, with TRBD2 identical over 9 bases. This CDR3 is built from 15 residues. Germline V lookup: CDR1 SGDLS, CDR2 YYNGEE. The V and J ends lost 7 bases and 2 bases, in that order; junction bases with no gene match: 8. CDR3 loop: CASSPGGGATDTQYF. In nucleotides, the CDR3 is TGTGCCAGCTCGCCTGGCGGGGGGGCCACAGATACGCAGTATTTT.

The table lists this clone with a few counts. The CDR3 bases are TGTGCCAGCAGCCCGGGGGCCATGAACACTGAAGCTTTCTTT. Residues: CASSPGAMNTEAFF. This chain joins TRBV11-1 and TRBJ1-1; perhaps TRBD1 as D (6 bases). The germline V gene has CDR1 SGHAT and CDR2 FQDESV (reference sequence). Trimming left V 5 bases short and J 0 bases short, with 10 bases between. The CDR3 extends over 14 amino acids. The full variable domain, in which reference TRBV11-1 and TRBJ1-1 provide the parts outside the CDR3, is EAEVAQSPRYKITEKSQAVAFWCDPISGHATLYWYRQILGQGPELLVQFQDESVVDDSQLPKDRFSAERLKGVDSTLKIQPAELGDSAMYLCASSPGAMNTEAFFGQGTRLTVV.

The count of this clone is one. J is TRBJ2-7 and V is TRBV6-5; either TRBD1 or TRBD2 may fit D (5 bases each). The CDR3 extends over 13 amino acids. Germline-derived CDR1 and CDR2 are MNHEY and SVGAGI. V lost 2 bases and J 6 bases, leaving 11 bases between the germline ends. CDR3 coding DNA: TGTGCCAGCAGTTACGAGGGGAGATCCGAGCAGTACTTC. Translating gives CASSYEGRSEQYF.

This sequence joins TRBV6-1 and TRBJ1-2, with D perhaps TRBD1 (5 bases). Trimming stripped 2 bases from V and 8 bases from J, with 12 bases between. The CDR3 is 13 residues long. Germline CDR1 is MNHNS and CDR2 is SASEGT. The CDR3 DNA is TGTGCCAGCAGTGAATGGGAGACAGTAGGCTACACCTTC. Its translation: CASSEWETVGYTF.

The chain has TRBV2 and TRBJ2-5; 8 bases match TRBD1. The CDR3 spans 13 residues. The V gene's germline CDR1 is SNHLY and CDR2 FYNNEI. Trimming took 3 bases from V and 3 from J; bases not matched to a gene: 0. The CDR3 DNA is TGTGCCAGCAGTGAGACAGGGGAAGAGACCCAGTACTTC. It specifies CASSETGEETQYF.

V gene TRBV6-6 combines with J gene TRBJ1-2; a weak D match, TRBD1 (5 bases). V lost 3 bases and J lost 3, with 14 bases in between. CDR1 MNHNY and CDR2 SVGAGI come from the germline V gene (reference sequence). This CDR3 has 15 amino acids. CDR3 sequence reads: CASSYTPGWDYGYTF. CDR3 coding DNA: TGTGCCAGCAGTTATACTCCAGGGTGGGACTATGGCTACACCTTC.

CDR3: CASSVASTGVNYGYTF. The CDR3 DNA is TGTGCCAGCAGCGTAGCTTCGACAGGTGTTAACTATGGCTACACCTTC. The chain links TRBV9 to TRBJ1-2; possibly TRBD1 for D (6 bases). Trimming cost V 0 bases and J 1 base, with 13 bases left between them. The germline V gene encodes CDR1 SGDLS and CDR2 YYNGEE. The CDR3 sequence is 16 residues long.